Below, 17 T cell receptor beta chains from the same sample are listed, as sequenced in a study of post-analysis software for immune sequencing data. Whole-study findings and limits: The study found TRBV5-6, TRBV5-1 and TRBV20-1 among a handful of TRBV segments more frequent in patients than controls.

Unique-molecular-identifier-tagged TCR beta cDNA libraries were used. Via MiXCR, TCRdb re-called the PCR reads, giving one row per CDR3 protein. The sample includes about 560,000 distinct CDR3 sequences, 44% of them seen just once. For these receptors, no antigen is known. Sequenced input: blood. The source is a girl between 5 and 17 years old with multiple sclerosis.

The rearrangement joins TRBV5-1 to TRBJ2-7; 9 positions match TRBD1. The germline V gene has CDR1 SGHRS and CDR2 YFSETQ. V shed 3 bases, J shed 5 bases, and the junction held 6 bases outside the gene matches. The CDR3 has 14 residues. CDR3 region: CASSWNRGRNEQYF. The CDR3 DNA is TGCGCCAGCAGCTGGAACAGGGGGCGCAACGAGCAGTACTTC.

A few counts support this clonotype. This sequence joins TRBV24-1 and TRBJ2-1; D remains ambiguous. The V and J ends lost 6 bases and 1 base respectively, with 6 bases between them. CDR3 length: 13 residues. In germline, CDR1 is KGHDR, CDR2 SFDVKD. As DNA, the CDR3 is TGTGCCACCAGTTACGGTTCCTACAATGAGCAGTTCTTC. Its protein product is CATSYGSYNEQFF.

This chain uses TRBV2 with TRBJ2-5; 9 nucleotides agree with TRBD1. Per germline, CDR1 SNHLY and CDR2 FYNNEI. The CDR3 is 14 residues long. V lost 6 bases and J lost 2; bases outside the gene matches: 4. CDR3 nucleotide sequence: TGTGCCAGCAGGGGACAGGGCGGACAAGAGACCCAGTACTTC. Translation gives CASRGQGGQETQYF.

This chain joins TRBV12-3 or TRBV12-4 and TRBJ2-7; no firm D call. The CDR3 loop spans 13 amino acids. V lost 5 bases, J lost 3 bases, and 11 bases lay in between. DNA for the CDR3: TGTGCCAGCAGTCCCGGACCGAACTACGAGCAGTACTTC. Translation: CASSPGPNYEQYF.

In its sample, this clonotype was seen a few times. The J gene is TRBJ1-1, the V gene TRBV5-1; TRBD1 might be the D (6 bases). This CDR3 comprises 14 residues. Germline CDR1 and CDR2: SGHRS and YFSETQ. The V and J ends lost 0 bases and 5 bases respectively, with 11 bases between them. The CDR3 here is CASSLEARGTEAFF. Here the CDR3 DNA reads TGCGCCAGCAGCTTGGAGGCCAGGGGAACTGAAGCTTTCTTT.

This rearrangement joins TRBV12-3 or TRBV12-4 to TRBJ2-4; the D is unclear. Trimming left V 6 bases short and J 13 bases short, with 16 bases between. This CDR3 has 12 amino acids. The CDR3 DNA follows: TGTGCCAGCAGATCAGGAAACTACGGGCAGTACTTC. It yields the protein CASRSGNYGQYF.

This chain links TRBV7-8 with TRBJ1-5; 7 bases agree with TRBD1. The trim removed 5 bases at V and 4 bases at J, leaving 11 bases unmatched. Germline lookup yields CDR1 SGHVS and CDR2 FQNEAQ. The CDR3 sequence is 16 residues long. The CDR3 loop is CASSRGRQGPNQPQHF. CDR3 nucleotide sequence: TGTGCCAGCAGCCGCGGCCGACAGGGTCCGAATCAGCCCCAGCATTTT.

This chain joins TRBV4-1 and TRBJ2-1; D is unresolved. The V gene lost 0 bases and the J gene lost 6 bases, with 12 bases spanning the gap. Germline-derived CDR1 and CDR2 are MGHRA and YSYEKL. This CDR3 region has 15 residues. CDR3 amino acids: CASSQDVETLNEQFF. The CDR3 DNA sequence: TGCGCCAGCAGCCAAGATGTTGAGACACTCAATGAGCAGTTCTTC.

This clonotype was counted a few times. CDR3: CASRIAGPAYNEQFF. CDR3 nucleotides: TGTGCCAGCCGCATCGCAGGGCCAGCGTACAATGAGCAGTTCTTC. This chain links TRBV12-3 or TRBV12-4 with TRBJ2-1, with a possible D match to TRBD1 (5 bases). This CDR3 spans 15 amino acids. V lost 8 bases and J lost 4, with 18 bases in between.

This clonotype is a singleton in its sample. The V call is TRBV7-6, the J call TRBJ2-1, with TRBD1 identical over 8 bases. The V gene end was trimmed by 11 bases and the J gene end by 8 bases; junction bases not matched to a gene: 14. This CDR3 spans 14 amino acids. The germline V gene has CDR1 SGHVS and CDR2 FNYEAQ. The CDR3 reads CAGTKGQGGHEQFF. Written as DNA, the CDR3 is TGTGCCGGCACAAAAGGACAGGGTGGCCATGAGCAGTTCTTC.

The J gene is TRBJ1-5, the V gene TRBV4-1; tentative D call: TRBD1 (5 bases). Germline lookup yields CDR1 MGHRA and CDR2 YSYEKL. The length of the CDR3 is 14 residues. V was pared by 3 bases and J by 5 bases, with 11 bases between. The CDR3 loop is CASSQSWGDQPQHF. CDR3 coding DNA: TGCGCCAGCAGCCAGAGTTGGGGGGATCAGCCCCAGCATTTT.

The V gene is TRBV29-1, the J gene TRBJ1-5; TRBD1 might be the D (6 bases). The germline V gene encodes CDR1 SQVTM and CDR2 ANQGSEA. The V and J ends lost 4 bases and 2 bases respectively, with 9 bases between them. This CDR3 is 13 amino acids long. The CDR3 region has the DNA TGCAGCGTTGTCACAGGGCGCAATCAGCCCCAGCATTTT. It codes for CSVVTGRNQPQHF.

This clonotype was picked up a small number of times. CDR3 in amino acids: CSVALLAFAQETQYF. CDR3 nucleotides: TGCAGCGTCGCCCTCTTGGCCTTCGCCCAAGAGACCCAGTACTTC. V usage is TRBV29-1 and J usage is TRBJ2-5; D gene uncertain. Germline V lookup: CDR1 SQVTM, CDR2 ANQGSEA. Trimming left V 6 bases short and J 1 base short, with 18 bases between. CDR3 length: 15 amino acids.

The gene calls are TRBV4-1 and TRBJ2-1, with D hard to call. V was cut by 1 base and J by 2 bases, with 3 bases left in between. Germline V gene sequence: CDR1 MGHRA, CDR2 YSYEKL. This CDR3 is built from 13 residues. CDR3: CASSQAAYNEQFF. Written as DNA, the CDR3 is TGCGCCAGCAGCCAAGCAGCCTACAATGAGCAGTTCTTC.

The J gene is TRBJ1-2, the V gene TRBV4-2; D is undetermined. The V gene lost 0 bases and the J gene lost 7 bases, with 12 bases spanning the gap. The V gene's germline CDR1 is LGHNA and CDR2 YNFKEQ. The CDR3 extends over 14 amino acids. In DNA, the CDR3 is TGTGCCAGCAGCCAAGAGGTGGAAGGACGTGGCTACACCTTC. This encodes CASSQEVEGRGYTF.

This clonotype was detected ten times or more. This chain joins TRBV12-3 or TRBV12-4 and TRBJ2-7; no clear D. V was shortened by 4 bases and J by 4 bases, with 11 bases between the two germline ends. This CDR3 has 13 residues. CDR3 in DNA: TGTGCCAGCAGTTCCACCTACGTGTACGAGCAGTACTTC. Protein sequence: CASSSTYVYEQYF.

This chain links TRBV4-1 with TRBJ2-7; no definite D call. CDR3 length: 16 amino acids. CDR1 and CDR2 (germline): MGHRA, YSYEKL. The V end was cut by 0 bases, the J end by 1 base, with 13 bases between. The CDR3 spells CASSQDYRAGSYEQYF. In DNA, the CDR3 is TGCGCCAGCAGCCAAGATTATAGGGCCGGGTCCTACGAGCAGTACTTC.